These 25 T cell receptor beta chains originate from one sample sequenced in a study of CD8+ T cells in alopecia areata. Extracted RNA was reverse transcribed, and the resulting cDNA served as sequencing template. Profiling relied on immunoSEQ multiplex PCR, and the TCRdb table lists in-frame clones only, not all of them. The sample lists 150,000 to 250,000 clones, 55% to 70% occurring once. Treatment described: oral pan-JAK inhibitor, 5-10 mg twice daily. This specimen consisted of CD4+ T cells sorted from blood, obtained at week 4, from a patient treated with tofacitinib. The source is a human donor with alopecia areata.

The chain joins TRBV7-2 to TRBJ2-1; the match to TRBD1 covers 8 bases. V was pared by 5 bases and J by 7 bases, with 7 bases of the junction left unmatched. The V gene's germline CDR1 is SGHTA and CDR2 FQGNSA. There are 14 residues in the CDR3. CDR3 protein: CASSRETGENEQFF. Here the CDR3 DNA reads TGTGCCAGCAGCCGGGAGACAGGGGAGAATGAGCAGTTCTTC.

For this clone: Other DNA sequences in the same sample also yield this CDR3. The chain combines TRBV9 with TRBJ1-1, with D unresolved. The V gene's germline CDR1 is SGDLS and CDR2 YYNGEE. V was trimmed by 2 bases and J by 0 bases, leaving 5 bases between them. The CDR3 runs 13 residues. The CDR3 DNA reads as TGTGCCAGCAGCGTCGGGATGAACACTGAAGCTTTCTTT. This encodes CASSVGMNTEAFF.

This CDR3 is CASSATGDGNQPQHF. Written as DNA, the CDR3 is TGTGCCAGCAGCGCGACAGGGGACGGCAATCAGCCCCAGCATTTT. This sequence joins TRBV2 and TRBJ1-5; 8 bases fit TRBD1. The germline V gene encodes CDR1 SNHLY and CDR2 FYNNEI. This CDR3 is built from 15 residues. The V segment lost 6 bases and the J segment 2 bases; nucleotides outside the gene matches: 6.

The chain employs TRBV29-1 and TRBJ2-3; D is ambiguous. This CDR3 comprises 14 residues. V lost 5 bases to trimming and J lost 2 bases, with 14 bases between them. Germline V gives CDR1 SQVTM, CDR2 ANQGSEA. In nucleotides, the CDR3 is TGCAGCGTTTTTGCTGGCGCGTACACAGATACGCAGTATTTT. It encodes CSVFAGAYTDTQYF.

The chain is built from TRBV2 and TRBJ2-1, with D unclear. The CDR3 totals 11 residues. V dropped 7 bases and J dropped 7 bases, with 8 bases sitting between them. The germline CDR1 and CDR2 sequences are SNHLY and FYNNEI. CDR3 sequence: CASIYDNEQFF. The CDR3 DNA reads as TGTGCCAGCATTTACGATAATGAGCAGTTCTTC.

The rearrangement uses TRBV27 and TRBJ1-6; D is unresolved. The CDR3 length is 12 residues. V shed 1 base and J shed 7 bases, with 2 bases lying between them. CDR1 MNHEY and CDR2 SMNVEV come from the germline V gene (reference sequence). CDR3 amino acids: CASSLLNSPLHF. CDR3 in DNA: TGTGCCAGCAGTTTATTGAATTCACCCCTCCACTTT.

The chain joins TRBV29-1 to TRBJ2-3; no reliable D call. Deletions cut 0 bases from V and 3 bases from J, with 4 bases between. Per the germline V gene, CDR1 is SQVTM and CDR2 is ANQGSEA. The CDR3 totals 12 residues. CDR3 DNA sequence: TGCAGCGTTGAAGACAGAACAGATACGCAGTATTTT. This codes for CSVEDRTDTQYF.

This chain uses TRBV5-1 with TRBJ1-6; D remains unclear. Trimming left V 0 bases short and J 2 bases short, with 6 bases between. This CDR3 contains 15 residues. Germline CDR1 and CDR2: SGHRS and YFSETQ. The CDR3 DNA is TGCGCCAGCAGCTTGGACGGGGCCTATAATTCACCCCTCCACTTT. Encoded protein: CASSLDGAYNSPLHF.

The V call is TRBV7-3, the J call TRBJ2-1; D is unresolved. The CDR3 consists of 13 residues. Trimming left V 3 bases short and J 5 bases short, with 8 bases between. CDR1 is SGHTA and CDR2 is FQGTGA in the germline V gene. CDR3 loop: CASSFDPDNEQFF. The DNA of the CDR3 is TGTGCCAGCAGCTTTGACCCAGACAATGAGCAGTTCTTC. The full variable domain, its missing parts supplied by reference TRBV7-3 and TRBJ2-1, is GAGVSQTPSNKVTEKGKYVELRCDPISGHTALYWYRQSLGQGPEFLIYFQGTGAADDSGLPNDRFFAVRPEGSVSTLKIQRTERGDSAVYLCASSFDPDNEQFFGPGTRLTVL.

A few counts support this clone. The V gene is TRBV29-1, the J gene TRBJ2-3; perhaps TRBD2 as D (5 bases). Trimming shortened V by 8 bases and J by 1 base, and 13 bases separated the two germline ends. Germline CDR1 and CDR2: SQVTM and ANQGSEA. This CDR3 region has 13 residues. As DNA, the CDR3 is TGCAGCTGTGAGAGGGCGGGCACAGATACGCAGTATTTT. Translation gives CSCERAGTDTQYF.

This rearrangement joins TRBV30 to TRBJ2-7, with a weak D call TRBD2 (6 bases). This CDR3 contains 13 residues. Per the germline V gene, CDR1 is GTSNPN and CDR2 is SVGIG (reference sequence). Deletions cut 2 bases from V and 3 bases from J, with 11 bases between. This CDR3 reads CAWSRQGGYEQYF. CDR3 sequence (DNA): TGTGCCTGGAGTCGGCAGGGAGGCTACGAGCAGTACTTC.

This rearrangement joins TRBV30 to TRBJ1-2; D is unresolved. CDR3 length: 13 residues. V was cut by 3 bases and J by 5 bases, with 13 bases left in between. The germline CDR1 and CDR2 sequences are GTSNPN and SVGIG (reference sequence). The CDR3 DNA is TGTGCCTGGAGCGATCAGGAATGGTATGGCTACACCTTC. Its protein is CAWSDQEWYGYTF.

This rearrangement joins TRBV5-4 to TRBJ2-5, with TRBD2 identical over 7 bases. The J segment lost 1 base and the V segment lost 0 bases, leaving 6 bases of the junction unmatched. Germline values: CDR1 SGHNT, CDR2 YYREEE (reference sequence). The CDR3 sequence is 16 residues long. The CDR3 region is CASSLDSGVPQETQYF. CDR3 nucleotides: TGTGCCAGCAGCTTGGACAGCGGGGTACCCCAAGAGACCCAGTACTTC.

The chain uses TRBV4-1 and TRBJ2-5; TRBD1 or TRBD2 may be the D gene (5 bases each). Germline CDR1 is MGHRA and CDR2 is YSYEKL. Trimming cost V 4 bases and J 5 bases, with 11 bases left between them. The length of the CDR3 is 13 residues. Here the CDR3 reads CASSLGTVETQYF. CDR3 DNA: TGCGCCAGCAGCCTAGGGACGGTTGAGACCCAGTACTTC.

This clone has only a few counts. V usage is TRBV4-1 and J usage is TRBJ2-1, with D tentatively TRBD2 (7 bases). The CDR3 length is 15 residues. V lost 1 base and J lost 10, with 17 bases in between. Germline-derived CDR1 and CDR2 are MGHRA and YSYEKL. The CDR3 coding sequence is TGCGCCAGCAGCCAAGTAGGGAGGGGGAGGGTCGAGCAGTTCTTC. Translation: CASSQVGRGRVEQFF.

This rearrangement joins TRBV15 to TRBJ2-3; D possibly corresponds to TRBD1 (7 bases). The CDR3 consists of 15 residues. V lost 0 bases and J 5 bases, leaving 12 bases between the germline ends. Germline CDR1 LNHNV, CDR2 YYDKDF (reference sequence). CDR3 nucleotide sequence: TGTGCCACCAGCAGAGATGGTCAGGGGGGAGATACGCAGTATTTT. Residues: CATSRDGQGGDTQYF.

The CDR3 is CSVGTGGVTEAFF. CDR3 in DNA: TGCAGCGTTGGGACAGGGGGCGTTACGGAAGCTTTCTTT. The rearrangement links TRBV29-1 to TRBJ1-1; 11 nucleotides match TRBD1. V gave up 4 bases and J gave up 8 bases; unmatched junction bases: 6. The CDR3 loop spans 13 amino acids. Looked up from germline, CDR1 is SQVTM and CDR2 is ANQGSEA.

The chain employs TRBV5-1 and TRBJ2-5; TRBD1 is a possible D gene (6 bases). The ends were cut back, 4 bases at V and 1 base at J, with 14 bases in the middle. There are 15 residues in the CDR3. Germline assignment: CDR1 SGHRS and CDR2 YFSETQ. CDR3 loop: CASSPLPTGQETQYF. The CDR3 DNA sequence: TGCGCCAGCAGCCCTCTTCCGACAGGCCAAGAGACCCAGTACTTC.

The chain has TRBV30 and TRBJ2-3; 9 bases agree with TRBD2. Germline trimming cut 3 bases from V and 3 bases from J; bases unmatched to any gene: 7. The germline gives CDR1 GTSNPN, CDR2 SVGIG (reference sequence). The CDR3 extends over 15 amino acids. The CDR3 is CAWRTIAGETDTQYF. The CDR3, as DNA: TGTGCCTGGAGGACGATAGCGGGGGAAACAGATACGCAGTATTTT.

This sequence joins TRBV9 and TRBJ2-2; 7 nucleotides align to TRBD2. Germline CDR1 SGDLS, CDR2 YYNGEE. The CDR3 loop spans 15 amino acids. V gave up 0 bases and J gave up 6 bases; unmatched junction bases: 5. CDR3 sequence (DNA): TGTGCCAGCAGCGTAGCCCCGACTAGCTCCGGGGAGCTGTTTTTT. Amino acid sequence: CASSVAPTSSGELFF.

Only one count was recorded for this clone. This chain joins TRBV30 and TRBJ1-2; tentatively, D is TRBD1 (6 bases). This CDR3 comprises 13 residues. Germline V CDR1 and CDR2: GTSNPN, SVGIG (reference sequence). The V end lost 7 bases, the J end lost 8 bases, and 20 bases lay between the germline ends. For the CDR3, the DNA is TGTGCCTTGGGAGACAGGATTGGATCCGGCTACACCTTC. Translation: CALGDRIGSGYTF.

Notes on this clone: One end of the junction is discordant with germline, which a read error may explain. The V call is TRBV5-6, the J call TRBJ1-2; 8 bases align to TRBD1. The germline CDR1 and CDR2 sequences are SGHDT and YYEEEE. This CDR3 comprises 14 residues. This chain's CDR3 is CASSRRTGNRENAF. The CDR3 nucleotides are TGTGCCAGCAGCCGACGGACAGGGAATCGGGAAAACGCCTTC.

J is TRBJ1-1 and V is TRBV30, with a possible D match to TRBD1 (6 bases). Trimming removed 0 bases at V and 9 bases at J, with 14 bases between. Germline CDR1 reads GTSNPN; CDR2 reads SVGIG (reference sequence). This CDR3 region has 13 residues. This CDR3 reads CAWSVLGGLKAFF. DNA of the CDR3: TGTGCCTGGAGTGTTTTGGGGGGGCTGAAAGCTTTCTTT.

This sequence joins TRBV29-1 and TRBJ2-1, with 7 bases lining up with TRBD1. This CDR3 is 14 amino acids long. J lost 2 bases, V lost 5 bases, and 6 bases had no gene match. From germline, CDR1 is SQVTM and CDR2 ANQGSEA. As DNA, the CDR3 is TGCAGCGTTCCGACAGGGAGCCCCTACAATGAGCAGTTCTTC. This sequence encodes CSVPTGSPYNEQFF.

The chain links TRBV7-2 to TRBJ2-1; 7 bases line up with TRBD1. Per germline, CDR1 SGHTA and CDR2 FQGNSA. The CDR3 spans 15 residues. J gave up 3 bases and V 7 bases, and 9 bases lay outside the gene matches. The CDR3 loop is CASTKTYRGYNEQFF. CDR3 coding DNA: TGTGCCAGCACCAAAACATACAGGGGCTACAATGAGCAGTTCTTC.